These 22 T cell receptor beta chains originate from one sample sequenced in a study of blood T cell repertoires in COVID-19. Measured with immunoSEQ multiplex PCR; TCRdb has only the in-frame clones, and not every one. Of about 180,000 clones listed, approximately 88% are singletons. Sequencing was carried out using peripheral blood. These receptors all come from a woman aged 30 to 39 with acute or convalescent COVID-19.

The rearrangement links TRBV2 to TRBJ2-1, with 11 bases that match TRBD2. The CDR3 has 13 residues. Germline-derived CDR1 and CDR2 are SNHLY and FYNNEI. With V trimmed by 8 bases and J by 8 bases, 5 bases remained unmatched. The CDR3 here is CASYSGREDEQFF. The CDR3 nucleotides read TGTGCCAGCTATAGCGGGAGGGAGGATGAGCAGTTCTTC. The entire variable domain, with the rest obtained from reference TRBV2 and TRBJ2-1, is as follows: EPEVTQTPSHQVTQMGQEVILRCVPISNHLYFYWYRQILGQKVEFLVSFYNNEISEKSEIFDDQFSVERPDGSNFTLKIRSTKLEDSAMYFCASYSGREDEQFFGPGTRLTVL.

This CDR3 is CAISELAGATGELFF. DNA for the CDR3: TGTGCCATCAGTGAACTAGCGGGAGCCACCGGGGAGCTGTTTTTT. J is TRBJ2-2 and V is TRBV10-3, with TRBD2 identical over 11 bases. This CDR3 is 15 amino acids long. Germline V gene sequence: CDR1 ENHRY, CDR2 SYGVKD. Trimming cost V 3 bases and J 4 bases; bases outside gene matches: 1.

Written as DNA, the CDR3 is TGTGCCAGCAGCCATGAGCGGCCTAGCGGGACACTACCCCCCTACGAGCAGTACTTC. Protein: CASSHERPSGTLPPYEQYF. The V and J genes are TRBV3-1 (or the pseudogene TRBV3-2) and TRBJ2-7, with 9 bases aligning to TRBD2. Germline assignment: CDR1 LGHDT and CDR2 YNNKEL (reference sequence). The trim removed 3 bases at V and 2 bases at J, leaving 17 bases unmatched. This CDR3 contains 19 residues.

This chain connects TRBV19 to TRBJ1-4; D not certain. The CDR3 runs to 12 residues. Germline CDR1 and CDR2: LNHDA and SQIVND (reference sequence). Trimming removed 10 bases from V and 8 bases from J, with 14 bases in between. The CDR3 is CAKIREGEKLFF. For the CDR3, the DNA is TGTGCCAAAATCCGGGAAGGCGAAAAACTGTTTTTT.

The CDR3 DNA is TGCGCCAGCAGCTTGGCGGGCGGGGGCGTTACTAGCGGACTCACAGATACGCAGTATTTT. Translated, it gives CASSLAGGGVTSGLTDTQYF. J is TRBJ2-3 and V is TRBV5-1; 8 nucleotides agree with TRBD2. Per germline, CDR1 SGHRS and CDR2 YFSETQ. The CDR3 is 20 residues long. J was trimmed by 2 bases and V by 0 bases; bases with no gene match: 17.

The chain carries TRBV19 and TRBJ2-1; TRBD2 matches at 8 bases. The J segment lost 4 bases and the V segment lost 3 bases, leaving 2 bases of the junction unmatched. The length of the CDR3 is 14 residues. Germline CDR1 is LNHDA and CDR2 is SQIVND (reference sequence). The CDR3 bases are TGTGCCAGTAGTATCGGGGGGGGTTACAATGAGCAGTTCTTC. This codes for CASSIGGGYNEQFF.

CDR3 amino acids: CASSLVGQGSVPQHF. CDR3 in DNA: TGTGCCAGCAGCTTGGTGGGACAGGGGAGTGTGCCCCAGCATTTT. The chain uses TRBV5-5 and TRBJ1-5; 10 bases agree with TRBD1. CDR1 is SGHKS, CDR2 YYEKEE, per germline (reference sequence). V lost 0 bases, J lost 9 bases, and 6 bases stayed unmatched. This CDR3 comprises 15 residues.

The genes are TRBV19 and TRBJ1-5; D remains ambiguous. CDR3 length: 12 amino acids. V shed 3 bases and J shed 6 bases, with 6 bases lying between them. CDR1 is LNHDA, CDR2 SQIVND, per germline (reference sequence). CDR3 in amino acids: CASSMRAQPQHF. Here the CDR3 DNA reads TGTGCCAGTAGTATGAGGGCTCAGCCCCAGCATTTT. Complete variable domain (other parts from reference TRBV19 and TRBJ1-5): DGGITQSPKYLFRKEGQNVTLSCEQNLNHDAMYWYRQDPGQGLRLIYYSQIVNDFQKGDIAEGYSVSREKKESFPLTVTSAQKNPTAFYLCASSMRAQPQHFGDGTRLSIL.

This clone was detected a few times. The chain employs TRBV11-3 and TRBJ2-3; TRBD2 aligns across 10 bases. This CDR3 comprises 17 residues. Germline V gene lookup returns CDR1 SGHNT and CDR2 YENEEA. V shed 4 bases and J 6 bases; nucleotides not matched to a gene: 13. The CDR3 DNA reads as TGTGCCAGCAGCTCCCCGGGACTAGCGAAAAATCGGGATACGCAGTATTTT. Its protein is CASSSPGLAKNRDTQYF.

The J gene is TRBJ1-3, the V gene TRBV6-5, with 7 bases fitting TRBD1. CDR3 length: 14 residues. The V gene's germline CDR1 is MNHEY and CDR2 SVGAGI. Unmatched junction bases numbered 13, after V lost 6 bases and J lost 11 bases. The CDR3, as DNA: TGTGCCAGCAGCACGGGACAGAAGGGAGCCGCCATATATTTT. Protein sequence: CASSTGQKGAAIYF.

The rearrangement joins TRBV5-1 to TRBJ2-5, with TRBD2 identical over 14 bases. V lost 4 bases and J lost 0; bases outside the gene matches: 5. The germline CDR1 and CDR2 sequences are SGHRS and YFSETQ. The CDR3 spans 17 residues. The CDR3 region has the DNA TGCGCCAGCAGCCCGGGACTAGCGGGAGTGTACCAAGAGACCCAGTACTTC. Protein: CASSPGLAGVYQETQYF.

The rearrangement uses TRBV24-1 and TRBJ2-5, with D tentatively TRBD2 (6 bases). Per the germline V gene, CDR1 is KGHDR and CDR2 is SFDVKD. Trimming stripped 5 bases from V and 4 bases from J, with 10 bases between. The CDR3 covers 13 residues. CDR3 bases: TGTGCCACCAGTGTAGGAGGGACAGAGACCCAGTACTTC. It encodes CATSVGGTETQYF.

This clone was seen only once. The chain employs TRBV5-1 and TRBJ1-1; D is unclear. Germline CDR1 reads SGHRS; CDR2 reads YFSETQ. V was trimmed by 2 bases and J by 8 bases, leaving 13 bases between them. The CDR3 spans 13 residues. CDR3 in DNA: TGCGCCAGCAGCTTTTTGCCAGATGTCGAAGCTTTCTTT. Translation: CASSFLPDVEAFF. The full variable domain, in which reference TRBV5-1 and TRBJ1-1 provide the parts outside the CDR3, is KAGVTQTPRYLIKTRGQQVTLSCSPISGHRSVSWYQQTPGQGLQFLFEYFSETQRNKGNFPGRFSGRQFSNSRSEMNVSTLELGDSALYLCASSFLPDVEAFFGQGTRLTVV.

CDR3 bases: TGTGCCAGCAGTCTCCCAGGAGGCTATGAAGCTTTCTTT. Its translation is CASSLPGGYEAFF. This chain connects TRBV28 to TRBJ1-1; no reliable D call. Germline V gene lookup returns CDR1 MDHEN and CDR2 SYDVKM. The CDR3 covers 13 residues. The V and J ends lost 5 bases and 7 bases respectively, with 14 bases between them.

In DNA, the CDR3 is TGTACCGAACCGGACAGGGGGCACGATACGCAGTATTTT. Protein product: CTEPDRGHDTQYF. This chain connects TRBV28 to TRBJ2-3; 11 positions match TRBD1. The germline gives CDR1 MDHEN, CDR2 SYDVKM. CDR3 length: 13 residues.

The chain links TRBV5-1 to TRBJ2-5, with TRBD1 matching over 11 bases. The CDR3 has 15 residues. Germline CDR1 and CDR2: SGHRS and YFSETQ. The ends lost 5 bases at V and 5 bases at J; junction bases unmatched: 8. CDR3 loop: CASRNRTGGGETQYF. In DNA form, the CDR3 reads TGCGCCAGCAGGAACAGGACAGGGGGCGGTGAGACCCAGTACTTC.

The chain couples TRBV5-1 to TRBJ2-5; the D is unclear. CDR3 size: 12 residues. V was cut by 2 bases and J by 5 bases, with 7 bases left in between. The germline V gene encodes CDR1 SGHRS and CDR2 YFSETQ. CDR3 nucleotide sequence: TGCGCCAGCAGCTTAACCTACGAGACCCAGTACTTC. Amino acid sequence: CASSLTYETQYF.

This sequence joins TRBV5-1 and TRBJ2-7; D gene ambiguous. CDR3 size: 13 residues. The V gene's germline CDR1 is SGHRS and CDR2 YFSETQ. V lost 0 bases and J lost 5, with 9 bases in between. CDR3 residues: CASSLAGWDEQYF. The CDR3 nucleotides read TGCGCCAGCAGCTTGGCCGGGTGGGACGAGCAGTACTTC.

The rearrangement joins TRBV30 to TRBJ2-2; the D gene is possibly TRBD2 (6 bases). V dropped 1 base and J dropped 0 bases, with 12 bases sitting between them. CDR3 size: 16 residues. CDR1 is GTSNPN and CDR2 is SVGIG in the germline V gene (reference sequence). Written as DNA, the CDR3 is TGTGCCTGGAGTGGGGACTCTTTGGCGAACACCGGGGAGCTGTTTTTT. It codes for CAWSGDSLANTGELFF.

The genes are TRBV28 and TRBJ2-7; no reliable D call. Germline V gives CDR1 MDHEN, CDR2 SYDVKM. The CDR3 contains 13 residues. Trimming removed 3 bases at V and 0 bases at J, with 6 bases between. The CDR3 DNA reads as TGTGCCAGCAGTTTTCGTAACTCCTACGAGCAGTACTTC. It is translated as CASSFRNSYEQYF.

This clone was counted a single time. The chain joins TRBV4-2 to TRBJ2-3; TRBD1 agrees at 8 bases. CDR3 size: 12 residues. CDR1 and CDR2 (germline): LGHNA, YNFKEQ. Germline trimming cut 5 bases from V and 11 bases from J; bases unmatched to any gene: 6. The CDR3 region is CASSSGTGLQYF. The CDR3 DNA is TGTGCCAGCAGCTCCGGGACAGGTCTGCAGTATTTT.

V is TRBV27 and J is TRBJ2-4, with 9 bases identical to TRBD1. Germline V gene sequence: CDR1 MNHEY, CDR2 SMNVEV (reference sequence). The CDR3 covers 15 residues. V was pared by 8 bases and J by 9 bases, with 14 bases of the junction left unmatched. In DNA form, the CDR3 reads TGTGCCAGCGGATACAGGGGGCCACCTGAAACCATTCAGTACTTC. It encodes CASGYRGPPETIQYF.